The clone carrying this T cell receptor beta chain was counted only a few times. What it binds is not known. The data are from a study of T cell repertoires in cytomegalovirus infection. For the study at large: Public TCR beta signature analysis indicated the presence of both CMV infection and matching HLA type.

Study-wide points: Ex vivo responses were dominated by HLA-C-restricted CMV-specific TCR beta clonotypes. Cumulated frequencies of public TCR beta families served to identify carriers of CMV plus the relevant HLA.

Germline-derived CDR1 and CDR2 are SGHTA and FQGNSA. Losses at the gene ends were 5 bases for V and 2 bases for J; bases not matched to a gene: 8. The CDR3 extends over 15 amino acids. TCRdb re-derived calls from the reads in MiXCR, one entry per CDR3 protein. The sample consists of 740,000 or so distinct CDR3 sequences, roughly 36% of them appearing once. The receptor's source is a human donor in good health (CMV status not recorded). Some clones in this sample may be carry-over from other donors' samples. Material: PBMCs. This sequence joins TRBV7-2 and TRBJ2-7; 8 bases fit TRBD1. The chain's CDR3 is CASSPGQGSTYEQYF. The CDR3 DNA sequence: TGTGCCAGCAGCCCCGGACAGGGAAGTACCTACGAGCAGTACTTC.